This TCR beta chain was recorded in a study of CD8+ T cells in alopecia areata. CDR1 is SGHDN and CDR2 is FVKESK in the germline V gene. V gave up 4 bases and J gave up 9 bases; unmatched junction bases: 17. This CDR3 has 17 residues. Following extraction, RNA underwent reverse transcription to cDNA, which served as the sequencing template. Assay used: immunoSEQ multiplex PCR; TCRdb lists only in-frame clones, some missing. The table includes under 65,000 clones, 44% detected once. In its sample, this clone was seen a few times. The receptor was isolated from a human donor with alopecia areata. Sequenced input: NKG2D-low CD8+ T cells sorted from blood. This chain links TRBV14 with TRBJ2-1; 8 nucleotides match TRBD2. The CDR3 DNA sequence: TGTGCCAGCAGCCGGTATGACTACCCAGGGGCGGGGGGTGAGCAGTTCTTC. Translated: CASSRYDYPGAGGEQFF.